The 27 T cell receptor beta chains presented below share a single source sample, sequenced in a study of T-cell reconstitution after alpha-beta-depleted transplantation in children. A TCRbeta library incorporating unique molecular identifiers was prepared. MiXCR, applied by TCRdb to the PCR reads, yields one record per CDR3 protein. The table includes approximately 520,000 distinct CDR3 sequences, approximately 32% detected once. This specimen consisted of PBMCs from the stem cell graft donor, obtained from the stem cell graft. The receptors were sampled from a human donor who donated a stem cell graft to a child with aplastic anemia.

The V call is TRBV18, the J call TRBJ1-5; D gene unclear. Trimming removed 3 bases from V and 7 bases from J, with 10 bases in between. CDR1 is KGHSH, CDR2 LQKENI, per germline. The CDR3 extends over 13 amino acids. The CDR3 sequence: CASSPLTVQPQHF. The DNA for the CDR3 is TGTGCCAGCTCACCCCTGACTGTGCAGCCCCAGCATTTT.

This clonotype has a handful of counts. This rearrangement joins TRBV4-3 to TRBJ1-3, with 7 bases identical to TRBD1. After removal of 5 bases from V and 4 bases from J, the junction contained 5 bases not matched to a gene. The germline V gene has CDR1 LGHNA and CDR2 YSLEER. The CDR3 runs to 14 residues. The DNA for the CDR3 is TGCGCCAGCAGCGAACAGGGGTTCGGAAACACCATATATTTT. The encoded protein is CASSEQGFGNTIYF.

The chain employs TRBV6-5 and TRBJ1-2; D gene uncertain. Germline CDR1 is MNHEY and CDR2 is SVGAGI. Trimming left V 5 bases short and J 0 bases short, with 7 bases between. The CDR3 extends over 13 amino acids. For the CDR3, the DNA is TGTGCCAGCAGTACCGACTCTAACTATGGCTACACCTTC. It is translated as CASSTDSNYGYTF.

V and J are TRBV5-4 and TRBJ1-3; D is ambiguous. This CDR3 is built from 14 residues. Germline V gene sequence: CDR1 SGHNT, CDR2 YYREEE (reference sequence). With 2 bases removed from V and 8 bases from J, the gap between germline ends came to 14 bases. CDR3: CASSLWGLGDTIYF. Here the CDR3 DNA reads TGTGCCAGCAGCTTATGGGGTCTCGGGGACACCATATATTTT. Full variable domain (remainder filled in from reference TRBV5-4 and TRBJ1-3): ETGVTQSPTHLIKTRGQQVTLRCSSQSGHNTVSWYQQALGQGPQFIFQYYREEENGRGNFPPRFSGLQFPNYSSELNVNALELDDSALYLCASSLWGLGDTIYFGEGSWLTVV.

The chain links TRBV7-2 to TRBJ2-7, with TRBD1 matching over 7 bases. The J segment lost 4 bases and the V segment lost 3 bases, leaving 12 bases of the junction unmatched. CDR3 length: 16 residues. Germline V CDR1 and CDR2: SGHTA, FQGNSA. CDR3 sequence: CASSLGSTGPGYEQYF. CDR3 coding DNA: TGTGCCAGCAGCTTGGGATCGACAGGGCCCGGGTACGAGCAGTACTTC.

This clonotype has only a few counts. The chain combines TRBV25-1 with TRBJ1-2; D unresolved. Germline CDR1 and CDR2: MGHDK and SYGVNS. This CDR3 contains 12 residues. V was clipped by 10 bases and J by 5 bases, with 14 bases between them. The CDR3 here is CATKDGRYGYTF. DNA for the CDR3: TGTGCCACCAAGGACGGAAGATATGGCTACACCTTC.

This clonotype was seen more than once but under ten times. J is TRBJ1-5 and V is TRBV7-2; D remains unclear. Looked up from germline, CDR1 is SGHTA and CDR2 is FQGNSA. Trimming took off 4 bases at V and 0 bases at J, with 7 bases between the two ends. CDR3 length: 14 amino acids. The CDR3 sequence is CASSSVPSNQPQHF. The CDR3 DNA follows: TGTGCCAGCAGCTCAGTTCCTAGCAATCAGCCCCAGCATTTT.

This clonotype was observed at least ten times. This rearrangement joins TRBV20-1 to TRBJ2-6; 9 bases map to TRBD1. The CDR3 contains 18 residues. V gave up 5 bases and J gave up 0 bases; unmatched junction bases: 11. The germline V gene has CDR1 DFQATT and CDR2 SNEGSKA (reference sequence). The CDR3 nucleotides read TGCAGTGCTCCCCCCGGGACAGGGTCGAGCTCTGGGGCCAACGTCCTGACTTTC. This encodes CSAPPGTGSSSGANVLTF.

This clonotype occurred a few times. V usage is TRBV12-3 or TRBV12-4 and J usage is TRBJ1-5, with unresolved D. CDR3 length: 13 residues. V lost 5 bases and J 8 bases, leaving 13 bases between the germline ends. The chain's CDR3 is CASSLGRAEPQHF. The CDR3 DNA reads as TGTGCCAGCAGTCTAGGACGGGCGGAGCCCCAGCATTTT.

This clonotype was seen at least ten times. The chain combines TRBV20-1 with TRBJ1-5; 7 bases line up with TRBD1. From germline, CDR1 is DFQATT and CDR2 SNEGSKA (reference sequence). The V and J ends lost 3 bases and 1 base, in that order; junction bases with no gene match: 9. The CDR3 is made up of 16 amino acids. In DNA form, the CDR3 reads TGCAGTGCTAGCCCCAGGGGGGGGACGAGCAATCAGCCCCAGCATTTT. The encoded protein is CSASPRGGTSNQPQHF.

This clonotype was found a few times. CDR3 region: CASSLEFSGGWGETQYF. The CDR3, as DNA: TGTGCCAGCAGCTTAGAGTTTAGCGGTGGGTGGGGAGAGACCCAGTACTTC. The V call is TRBV11-2, the J call TRBJ2-5; the D gene is possibly TRBD2 (6 bases). Trimming cost V 0 bases and J 4 bases, with 18 bases left between them. Looked up from germline, CDR1 is SGHAT and CDR2 is FQNNGV. This CDR3 spans 17 amino acids.

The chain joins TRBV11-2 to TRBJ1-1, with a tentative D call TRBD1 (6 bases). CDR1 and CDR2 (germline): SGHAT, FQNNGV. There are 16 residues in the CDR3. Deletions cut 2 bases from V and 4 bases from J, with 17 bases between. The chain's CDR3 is CASSLIVGGGGTEAFF. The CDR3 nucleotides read TGTGCCAGCAGCTTAATTGTCGGGGGCGGGGGCACTGAAGCTTTCTTT.

The CDR3 reads CSVGLGLAGGPSYNEQFF. CDR3 DNA sequence: TGCAGCGTTGGATTGGGACTAGCGGGAGGGCCGTCCTACAATGAGCAGTTCTTC. This rearrangement joins TRBV29-1 to TRBJ2-1, with TRBD2 identical over 16 bases. The V gene's germline CDR1 is SQVTM and CDR2 ANQGSEA. This CDR3 has 18 residues. The junction had 7 bases not matched to a gene; V was cut back by 4 bases and J by 1 base.

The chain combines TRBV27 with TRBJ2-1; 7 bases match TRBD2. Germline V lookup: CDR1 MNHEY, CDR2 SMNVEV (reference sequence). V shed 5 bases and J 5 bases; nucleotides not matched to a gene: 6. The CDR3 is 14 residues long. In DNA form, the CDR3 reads TGTGCCAGCAGTAGAAGTGGACTAGACAATGAGCAGTTCTTC. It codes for CASSRSGLDNEQFF.

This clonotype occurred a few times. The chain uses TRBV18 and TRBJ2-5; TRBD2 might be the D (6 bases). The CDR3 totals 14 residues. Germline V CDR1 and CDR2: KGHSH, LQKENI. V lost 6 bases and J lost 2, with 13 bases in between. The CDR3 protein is CASSPDGSQETQYF. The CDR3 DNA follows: TGTGCCAGCTCCCCGGACGGGAGTCAAGAGACCCAGTACTTC.

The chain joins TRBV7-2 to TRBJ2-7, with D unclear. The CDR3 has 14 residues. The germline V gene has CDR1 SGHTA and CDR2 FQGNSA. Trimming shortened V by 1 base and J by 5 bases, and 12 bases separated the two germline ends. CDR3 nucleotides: TGTGCCAGCAGCTTAGATCCGGGTTTGAACGAGCAGTACTTC. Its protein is CASSLDPGLNEQYF.

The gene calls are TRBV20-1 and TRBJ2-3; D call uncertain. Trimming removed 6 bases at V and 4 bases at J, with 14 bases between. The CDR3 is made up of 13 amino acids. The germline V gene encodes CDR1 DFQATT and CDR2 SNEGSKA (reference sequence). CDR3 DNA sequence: TGCAGTGCACGCGTTACAAGCCCAGATACGCAGTATTTT. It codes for CSARVTSPDTQYF.

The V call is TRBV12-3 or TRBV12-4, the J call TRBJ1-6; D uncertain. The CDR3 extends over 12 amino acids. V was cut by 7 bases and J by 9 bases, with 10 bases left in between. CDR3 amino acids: CASTGVASPLHF. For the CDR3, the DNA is TGTGCCAGCACCGGGGTAGCTTCACCCCTCCACTTT.

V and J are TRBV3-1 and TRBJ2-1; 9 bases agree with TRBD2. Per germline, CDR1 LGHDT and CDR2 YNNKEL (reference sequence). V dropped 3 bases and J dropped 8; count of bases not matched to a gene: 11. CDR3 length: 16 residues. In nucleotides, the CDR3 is TGTGCCAGCAGCCACTCCGGCGGGAGGGCCTCCCATGAGCAGTTCTTC. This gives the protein CASSHSGGRASHEQFF.

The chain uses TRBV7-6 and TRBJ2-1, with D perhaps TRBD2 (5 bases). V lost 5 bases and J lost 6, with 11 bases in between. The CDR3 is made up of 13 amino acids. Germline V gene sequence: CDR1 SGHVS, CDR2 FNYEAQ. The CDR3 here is CASSQRTPNEQFF. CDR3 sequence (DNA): TGTGCCAGCAGCCAGCGGACTCCCAATGAGCAGTTCTTC.

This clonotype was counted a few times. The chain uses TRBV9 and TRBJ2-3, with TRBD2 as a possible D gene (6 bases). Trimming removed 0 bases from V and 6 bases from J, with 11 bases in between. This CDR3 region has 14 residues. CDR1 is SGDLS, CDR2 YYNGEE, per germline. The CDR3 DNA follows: TGTGCCAGCAGCGTAGGATCCCTAGCGGATACGCAGTATTTT. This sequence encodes CASSVGSLADTQYF.

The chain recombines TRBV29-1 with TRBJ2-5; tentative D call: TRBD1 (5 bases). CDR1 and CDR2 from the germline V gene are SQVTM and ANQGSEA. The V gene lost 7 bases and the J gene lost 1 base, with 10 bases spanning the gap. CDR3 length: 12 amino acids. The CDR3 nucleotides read TGCAGCGCCCACAGGCGCCAAGAGACCCAGTACTTC. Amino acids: CSAHRRQETQYF. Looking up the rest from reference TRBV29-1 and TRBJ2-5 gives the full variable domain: SAVISQKPSRDICQRGTSLTIQCQVDSQVTMMFWYRQQPGQSLTLIATANQGSEATYESGFVIDKFPISRPNLTFSTLTVSNMSPEDSSIYLCSAHRRQETQYFGPGTRLLVL.

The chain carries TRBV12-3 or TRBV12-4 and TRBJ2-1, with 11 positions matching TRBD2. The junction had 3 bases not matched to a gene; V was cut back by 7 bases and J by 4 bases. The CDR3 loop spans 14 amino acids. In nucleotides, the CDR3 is TGTGCCAGCAAGGGACTAGCGGAATACAATGAGCAGTTCTTC. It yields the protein CASKGLAEYNEQFF.

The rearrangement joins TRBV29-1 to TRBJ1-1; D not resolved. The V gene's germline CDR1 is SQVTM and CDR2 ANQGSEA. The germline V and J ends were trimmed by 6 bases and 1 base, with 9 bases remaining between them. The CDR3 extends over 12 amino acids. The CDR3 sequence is CSVKARNTEAFF. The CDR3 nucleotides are TGCAGCGTCAAGGCAAGGAACACTGAAGCTTTCTTT.

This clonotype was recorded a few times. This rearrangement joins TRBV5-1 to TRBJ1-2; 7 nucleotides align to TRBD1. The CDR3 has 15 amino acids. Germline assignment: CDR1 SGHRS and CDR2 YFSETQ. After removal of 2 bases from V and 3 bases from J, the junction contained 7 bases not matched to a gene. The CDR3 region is CASSFLQGLDYGYTF. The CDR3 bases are TGCGCCAGCAGCTTTTTACAGGGGCTCGACTATGGCTACACCTTC.

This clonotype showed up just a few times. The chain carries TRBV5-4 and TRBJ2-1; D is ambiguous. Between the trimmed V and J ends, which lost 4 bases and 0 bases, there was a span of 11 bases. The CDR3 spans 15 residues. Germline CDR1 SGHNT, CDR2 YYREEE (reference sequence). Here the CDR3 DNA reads TGTGCCAGCAGCGGAAGCTGGGGCTCCTACAATGAGCAGTTCTTC. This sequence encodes CASSGSWGSYNEQFF.

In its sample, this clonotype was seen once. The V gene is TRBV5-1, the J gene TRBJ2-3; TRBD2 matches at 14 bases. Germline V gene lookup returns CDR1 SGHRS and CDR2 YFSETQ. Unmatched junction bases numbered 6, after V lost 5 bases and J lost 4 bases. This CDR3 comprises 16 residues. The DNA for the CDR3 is TGCGCCAGCAGACCGGGACTAGCGGGAGCCGCAGATACGCAGTATTTT. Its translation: CASRPGLAGAADTQYF.